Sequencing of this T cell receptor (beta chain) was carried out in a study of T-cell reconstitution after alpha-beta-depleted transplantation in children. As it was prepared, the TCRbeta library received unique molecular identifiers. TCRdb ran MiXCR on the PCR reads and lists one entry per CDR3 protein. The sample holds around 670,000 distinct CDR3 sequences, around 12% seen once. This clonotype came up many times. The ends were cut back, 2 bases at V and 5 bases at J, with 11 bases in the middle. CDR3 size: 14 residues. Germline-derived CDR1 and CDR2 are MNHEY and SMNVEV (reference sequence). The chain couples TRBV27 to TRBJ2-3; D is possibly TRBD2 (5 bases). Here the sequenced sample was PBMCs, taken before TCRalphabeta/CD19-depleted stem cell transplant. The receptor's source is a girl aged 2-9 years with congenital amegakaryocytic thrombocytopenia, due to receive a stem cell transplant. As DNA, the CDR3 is TGTGCCAGCAGTTTAGGGAGAATCAGAGATACGCAGTATTTT. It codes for CASSLGRIRDTQYF.